This record covers a single T cell receptor beta chain. Antigen unknown. These data are taken from a study of T cell repertoires in cytomegalovirus infection. Study findings and constraints: Cumulative public TCR beta family frequency identified carriers of CMV plus the relevant HLA.

Via MiXCR, TCRdb re-called the reads, giving one row per CDR3 protein. The sample holds a few hundred thousand distinct CDR3 sequences, roughly a third seen once. CDR1 and CDR2 from the germline V gene are SQVTM and ANQGSEA. The V and J ends lost 7 bases and 5 bases, in that order; junction bases with no gene match: 6. This CDR3 spans 13 amino acids. Sequenced here: cultured PBMCs, sampled from culture after CMV antigen stimulation. This receptor was taken from a human donor in good health (CMV status not recorded). Some clones in this sample may be carry-over from other donors' samples. The J gene is TRBJ2-3, the V gene TRBV29-1, with 10 bases matching TRBD2. CDR3 in amino acids: CSAQREGGDTQYF. CDR3 bases: TGCAGCGCCCAGCGGGAGGGGGGAGATACGCAGTATTTT.